The next 24 T cell receptor beta chains were all read from a single sample in a study of cytomegalovirus exposure and HLA in healthy donors. The PCR ran on 60 Vbeta and 13 Jbeta primers. Here immunoSEQ multiplex PCR was the method, and the copy in TCRdb shows in-frame clones only, minus some. The sample has roughly 100,000 clones, over 80% seen once. The sample was PBMCs. The receptors were sampled from a female donor in good health and CMV-seropositive.

The chain uses TRBV6-6 and TRBJ2-7; D may be TRBD2 (6 bases). The V and J ends lost 7 bases and 5 bases respectively, with 15 bases between them. The CDR3 sequence is 13 residues long. Germline assignment: CDR1 MNHNY and CDR2 SVGAGI (reference sequence). The CDR3 region is CASKGGSGHEQYF. CDR3 DNA: TGTGCCAGCAAAGGAGGGTCGGGGCACGAGCAGTACTTC.

This chain's CDR3 is CASSPLDQGTGTEAFF. The CDR3 coding sequence is TGTGCCAGCTCACCACTAGACCAGGGAACGGGCACTGAAGCTTTCTTT. The chain combines TRBV18 with TRBJ1-1; D might be TRBD1 (5 bases). Looked up from germline, CDR1 is KGHSH and CDR2 is LQKENI. V shed 1 base and J shed 4 bases, with 16 bases lying between them. This CDR3 spans 16 amino acids.

A few counts support this clone. The rearrangement uses TRBV20-1 and TRBJ2-7; D possibly corresponds to TRBD2 (6 bases). The V end lost 7 bases, the J end lost 10 bases, and 17 bases lay between the germline ends. Germline CDR1 reads DFQATT; CDR2 reads SNEGSKA (reference sequence). This CDR3 comprises 11 residues. For the CDR3, the DNA is TGCAGTGTCTGGGCCGGGAGTAGACAGTACTTC. Its translation is CSVWAGSRQYF.

This sequence joins TRBV27 and TRBJ1-2; 11 bases map to TRBD1. The CDR3 spans 15 residues. CDR1 MNHEY and CDR2 SMNVEV come from the germline V gene (reference sequence). The J segment lost 5 bases and the V segment lost 2 bases, leaving 4 bases of the junction unmatched. The CDR3: CASSLGQGARYGYTF. The CDR3 nucleotides are TGTGCCAGCAGTTTAGGACAGGGGGCGCGGTATGGCTACACCTTC.

The chain couples TRBV19 to TRBJ2-2; the D gene is possibly TRBD2 (7 bases). Trimming stripped 3 bases from V and 7 bases from J, with 12 bases between. Looked up from germline, CDR1 is LNHDA and CDR2 is SQIVND (reference sequence). The CDR3 covers 14 residues. In nucleotides, the CDR3 is TGTGCCAGTAGTATTGGGGGGGGCTTCGGGGAGCTGTTTTTT. As protein: CASSIGGGFGELFF.

The V call is TRBV6-1, the J call TRBJ2-7, with TRBD2 as a possible D gene (5 bases). Germline CDR1 is MNHNS and CDR2 is SASEGT. Trimming left V 2 bases short and J 4 bases short, with 9 bases between. The CDR3 has 13 residues. CDR3 sequence reads: CASSEFAGYEQYF. In DNA, the CDR3 is TGTGCCAGCAGTGAATTCGCGGGTTACGAGCAGTACTTC.

The gene calls are TRBV10-3 and TRBJ2-7, with 7 bases lining up with TRBD2. The CDR3 sequence is 15 residues long. J gave up 2 bases and V 4 bases, and 8 bases lay outside the gene matches. Germline assignment: CDR1 ENHRY and CDR2 SYGVKD. Here the CDR3 reads CAISGGGGGAYEQYF. In DNA, the CDR3 is TGTGCCATCAGTGGGGGCGGGGGTGGGGCCTACGAGCAGTACTTC.

In this sample, this clone turned up once. The chain recombines TRBV6-5 with TRBJ1-1; D is uncertain. V was trimmed by 6 bases and J by 1 base, leaving 9 bases between them. Germline-derived CDR1 and CDR2 are MNHEY and SVGAGI. This CDR3 is built from 13 residues. The CDR3 bases are TGTGCCAGCAGAAACGCGGGGAACACTGAAGCTTTCTTT. It specifies CASRNAGNTEAFF.

The V call is TRBV2, the J call TRBJ2-5; perhaps TRBD2 as D (6 bases). This CDR3 has 15 residues. The ends were cut back, 5 bases at V and 2 bases at J, with 15 bases in the middle. Germline CDR1 is SNHLY and CDR2 is FYNNEI. CDR3 amino acids: CASSPWRGQQETQYF. As DNA, the CDR3 is TGTGCCAGCAGTCCGTGGCGGGGCCAACAAGAGACCCAGTACTTC.

The rearrangement uses TRBV19 and TRBJ1-1; maybe TRBD1 (5 bases). Germline V gene lookup returns CDR1 LNHDA and CDR2 SQIVND (reference sequence). The CDR3 is 15 residues long. The ends were cut back, 9 bases at V and 0 bases at J, with 17 bases in the middle. This CDR3 reads CASHQSWGVNTEAFF. The CDR3 nucleotides are TGTGCCAGCCATCAATCCTGGGGGGTGAACACTGAAGCTTTCTTT.

Comments on this clone: Other DNA sequences in this specimen translate into the identical CDR3. The chain joins TRBV30 to TRBJ2-7; 10 bases are a match to TRBD1. The V segment lost 3 bases and the J segment 2 bases; nucleotides outside the gene matches: 4. Germline values: CDR1 GTSNPN, CDR2 SVGIG (reference sequence). The CDR3 loop spans 14 amino acids. CDR3 region: CAWSVGQGAYEQYF. The DNA for the CDR3 is TGTGCCTGGAGCGTCGGACAGGGGGCCTACGAGCAGTACTTC.

This sequence joins TRBV2 and TRBJ2-7; weak D call: TRBD1 (5 bases). V was pared by 7 bases and J by 0 bases, with 7 bases between. The CDR3 consists of 12 residues. CDR1 and CDR2 from the germline V gene are SNHLY and FYNNEI. The CDR3 bases are TGTGCCAGCATAGGGGTCTCCTACGAGCAGTACTTC. It codes for CASIGVSYEQYF.

This chain uses TRBV28 with TRBJ2-7; D gene ambiguous. The V gene's germline CDR1 is MDHEN and CDR2 SYDVKM. V lost 3 bases to trimming and J lost 6 bases, with 9 bases between them. This CDR3 spans 12 amino acids. The CDR3 nucleotides read TGTGCCAGCAGTTTCTTAGTATCCGAGCAGTACTTC. It is translated as CASSFLVSEQYF. The whole variable domain, remainder taken from reference TRBV28 and TRBJ2-7, is DVKVTQSSRYLVKRTGEKVFLECVQDMDHENMFWYRQDPGLGLRLIYFSYDVKMKEKGDIPEGYSVSREKKERFSLILESASTNQTSMYLCASSFLVSEQYFGPGTRLTVT.

J is TRBJ2-2 and V is TRBV5-6, with D unclear. Germline CDR1 and CDR2: SGHDT and YYEEEE. Trimming shortened V by 0 bases and J by 5 bases, and 14 bases separated the two germline ends. CDR3 size: 16 residues. CDR3 in amino acids: CASSLGLGSGTGELFF. The CDR3 DNA sequence: TGTGCCAGCAGCTTGGGCTTGGGTTCCGGGACCGGGGAGCTGTTTTTT. Looking up the rest from reference TRBV5-6 and TRBJ2-2 gives the full variable domain: DAGVTQSPTHLIKTRGQQVTLRCSPKSGHDTVSWYQQALGQGPQFIFQYYEEEERQRGNFPDRFSGHQFPNYSSELNVNALLLGDSALYLCASSLGLGSGTGELFFGEGSRLTVL.

This clone occurred once. The chain has TRBV15 and TRBJ2-2; 11 bases line up with TRBD2. CDR1 LNHNV and CDR2 YYDKDF come from the germline V gene (reference sequence). The CDR3 has 18 amino acids. The V segment lost 3 bases and the J segment 4 bases; nucleotides outside the gene matches: 10. CDR3: CATSRSRSGRASTGELFF. DNA of the CDR3: TGTGCCACCAGCAGGAGTCGTAGCGGGAGGGCCTCCACCGGGGAGCTGTTTTTT.

The chain recombines TRBV30 with TRBJ2-7, with 9 bases that match TRBD1. The ends lost 1 base at V and 2 bases at J; junction bases unmatched: 3. The length of the CDR3 is 14 residues. The germline V gene encodes CDR1 GTSNPN and CDR2 SVGIG (reference sequence). The DNA for the CDR3 is TGTGCCTGGAGTGGAAACAGGGGGCCCTACGAGCAGTACTTC. This gives the protein CAWSGNRGPYEQYF.

CDR3 DNA: TGTGCCAGCAGCAATTGGGCTAGCGACCCCAAAAACATTCAGTACTTC. Protein: CASSNWASDPKNIQYF. V gene TRBV21-1 combines with J gene TRBJ2-4; TRBD2 is the table's D call and was not checked against the DNA. TRBV21-1 is a documented pseudogene. This CDR3 has 16 amino acids.

This chain uses TRBV9 with TRBJ2-1; 10 bases are a match to TRBD2. The CDR3 length is 17 residues. Trimming cost V 0 bases and J 6 bases; bases outside gene matches: 9. The germline V gene encodes CDR1 SGDLS and CDR2 YYNGEE. The CDR3 DNA reads TGTGCCAGCAGCGTAGAGGGCCTAGCGGGAGAAGGCAATGAGCAGTTCTTC. This codes for CASSVEGLAGEGNEQFF.

This clone was found once. The V call is TRBV29-1, the J call TRBJ1-1, with 7 bases lining up with TRBD1. The length of the CDR3 is 12 residues. Germline loops: CDR1 SQVTM, CDR2 ANQGSEA. Trimming removed 6 bases from V and 3 bases from J; junction bases left unmatched: 4. The CDR3 coding sequence is TGCAGCGTCGAACAGGGGTACACTGAAGCTTTCTTT. Encoded protein: CSVEQGYTEAFF.

The J gene is TRBJ2-3, the V gene TRBV7-6, with unresolved D. From germline, CDR1 is SGHVS and CDR2 FNYEAQ. The CDR3 loop spans 16 amino acids. The V end lost 1 base, the J end lost 0 bases, and 11 bases lay between the germline ends. CDR3 sequence reads: CASSLGVESSTDTQYF. The CDR3 DNA follows: TGTGCCAGCAGCTTAGGTGTCGAGTCTAGCACAGATACGCAGTATTTT.

The rearrangement links TRBV5-1 to TRBJ1-1; D unclear. Germline V gene lookup returns CDR1 SGHRS and CDR2 YFSETQ. The CDR3 consists of 13 residues. V lost 3 bases to trimming and J lost 6 bases, with 12 bases between them. Here the CDR3 reads CASSYSSLSEAFF. In DNA, the CDR3 is TGCGCCAGCAGCTATTCTAGTCTGTCTGAAGCTTTCTTT.

There are a few counts of this clone. The chain couples TRBV11-2 to TRBJ1-4; D unresolved. Germline V gene data show CDR1 as SGHAT and CDR2 as FQNNGV. The germline V and J ends were trimmed by 3 bases and 10 bases, with 9 bases remaining between them. The CDR3 is made up of 12 amino acids. The CDR3 coding sequence is TGTGCCAGCAGCTTTTCTCGGGGAAAACTGTTTTTT. Translation: CASSFSRGKLFF.

The gene calls are TRBV19 and TRBJ2-7; possible D gene TRBD1, 5 bases. There are 13 residues in the CDR3. Between the trimmed V and J ends, which lost 3 bases and 2 bases, there was a span of 8 bases. Germline CDR1 is LNHDA and CDR2 is SQIVND (reference sequence). CDR3 in amino acids: CASSIQGTYEQYF. The CDR3, as DNA: TGTGCCAGTAGTATCCAGGGCACCTACGAGCAGTACTTC.

This sequence joins TRBV6-1 and TRBJ1-2, with TRBD1 matching over 11 bases. Trimming took 3 bases from V and 4 from J; bases not matched to a gene: 7. CDR1 and CDR2 (germline): MNHNS, SASEGT. The CDR3 contains 16 residues. CDR3 loop: CASSEYMDRGLYGYTF. As DNA, the CDR3 is TGTGCCAGCAGTGAGTATATGGACAGGGGGCTCTATGGCTACACCTTC.